The T cell receptor beta chain described here comes from a study of blood T cells in healthy people across ages. Study-level points and caveats: The study found more naive CD4+ cells and higher diversity in long-lived than aged donors. Unknown CMV status may confound age-related changes in expanded clones.

Primed by a sample-barcoded 5' primer and a J-beta primer mix, a second PCR proceeded for roughly 7 to 11 cycles. A single record per CDR3 protein comes from TCRdb applying MiXCR to the 5' RACE reads. This sample has 1.5 million or so distinct CDR3 sequences, with about 40% found just once. This clonotype was recorded a few times. Its antigen remains unidentified. Donors ranged from about 6 to 95 years old and were healthy Caucasians in Russia. Germline CDR1 is SGHRS and CDR2 is YFSETQ. CDR3 length: 14 residues. The J gene is TRBJ2-5, the V gene TRBV5-1; 8 nucleotides agree with TRBD1. The closer fit of TRBJ2-7 to the DNA end suggests the J call may be wrong. Sequences were obtained from blood. This clonotype was sampled from a woman younger than 35 in good health. CDR3 coding DNA: TGCGCCAGCAGCTTGTGGGGACAGGTGGACGAGCAGTACTTC. This translates into CASSLWGQVDEQYF.